This T cell receptor beta chain was recorded in a study of shared clonotypes between healthy human individuals. Study conclusions and caveats: With a handful of donors compared, around 5% of naive CD4 clonotypes were shared.

This clone was seen a single time. Its target is not known. Assay used: immunoSEQ multiplex PCR; TCRdb lists only in-frame clones, some missing. The table has some 320,000 clones, around 87% seen once. Looked up from germline, CDR1 is SNHLY and CDR2 is FYNNEI. The CDR3 consists of 12 residues. The V and J ends lost 7 bases and 6 bases, in that order; junction bases with no gene match: 2. The V and J genes are TRBV2 and TRBJ1-3, with 8 bases lining up with TRBD1. Specimen: memory CD8+ T cells sorted from blood. The subset denotes: CD45RO+ cells pooled with CCR7-negative TemRA cells. This clonotype was sampled from a young man in good health. CDR3 nucleotides: TGTGCCAGCACAGGGGGCGAAAACACCATATATTTT. It yields the protein CASTGGENTIYF.